The present T cell receptor beta chain was sequenced within a study of T-cell memory formation after mild COVID-19. Study background: TCR clusters were mostly donor specific.

TCRdb called the 5' RACE reads again in MiXCR, with one record for every CDR3 protein. The sample yields roughly 310,000 distinct CDR3 sequences, around a sixth seen once. General study points: Cross-reactive memory apparently joined, as some responding clones appeared in pre-infection memory.

As concerns this clonotype: Its cognate antigen is unknown.

CDR3 length: 13 residues. CDR1 and CDR2 (germline): SEHNR, FQNEAQ (reference sequence). Trimming cost V 0 bases and J 3 bases, with 5 bases left between them. What was sequenced was PBMCs or a T cell subset sorted from them (not recorded which). The rearrangement joins TRBV7-9 to TRBJ1-2; D is uncertain. This TCR was sampled from a young man who had mild COVID-19 (a few samples of this study predate the infection). Cell type and time point are not known. CDR3: CASSLASDYGYTF. As DNA, the CDR3 is TGTGCCAGCAGCTTAGCTTCGGACTATGGCTACACCTTC.